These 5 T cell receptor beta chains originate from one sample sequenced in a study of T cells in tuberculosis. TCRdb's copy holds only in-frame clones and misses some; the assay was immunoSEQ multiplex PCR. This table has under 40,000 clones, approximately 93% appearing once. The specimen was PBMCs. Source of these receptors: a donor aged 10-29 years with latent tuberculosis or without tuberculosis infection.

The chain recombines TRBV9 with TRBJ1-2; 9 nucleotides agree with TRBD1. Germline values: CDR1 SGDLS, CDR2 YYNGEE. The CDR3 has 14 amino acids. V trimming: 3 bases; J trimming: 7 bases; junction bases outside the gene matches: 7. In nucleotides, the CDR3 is TGTGCCAGCAGCGCTACCGGGACAGGGTTTGGCTACACCTTC. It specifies CASSATGTGFGYTF.

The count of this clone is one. CDR3 bases: TGTGCCAGCAGCTTAGGCGAGGCTAGCGGGGTTTACGAGCAGTACTTC. This encodes CASSLGEASGVYEQYF. V gene TRBV7-6 combines with J gene TRBJ2-7; TRBD2 matches at 9 bases. Germline values: CDR1 SGHVS, CDR2 FNYEAQ. After removal of 1 base from V and 4 bases from J, the junction contained 8 bases not matched to a gene. The CDR3 has 16 amino acids.

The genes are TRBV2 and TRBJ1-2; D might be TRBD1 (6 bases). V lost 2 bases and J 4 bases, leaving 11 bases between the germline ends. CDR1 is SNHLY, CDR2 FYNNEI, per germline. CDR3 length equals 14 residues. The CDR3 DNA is TGTGCCAGCAGTGAACTTGGGGGCCCCTATGGCTACACCTTC. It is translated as CASSELGGPYGYTF.

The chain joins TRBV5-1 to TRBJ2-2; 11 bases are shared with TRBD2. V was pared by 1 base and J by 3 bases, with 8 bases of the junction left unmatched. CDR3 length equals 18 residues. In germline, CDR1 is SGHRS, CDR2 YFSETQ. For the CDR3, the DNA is TGCGCCAGCAGCTTGTTCCCAACTAGCGGGGGTGACACCGGGGAGCTGTTTTTT. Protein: CASSLFPTSGGDTGELFF.

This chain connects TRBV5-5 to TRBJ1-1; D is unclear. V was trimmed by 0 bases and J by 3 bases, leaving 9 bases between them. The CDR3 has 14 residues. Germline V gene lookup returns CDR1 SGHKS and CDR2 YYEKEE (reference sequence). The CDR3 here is CASSLGAGDTEAFF. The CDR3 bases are TGTGCCAGCAGCTTGGGAGCCGGGGACACTGAAGCTTTCTTT.